One T cell receptor (beta chain) is described in this entry. The source of the sample is a study of blood T cell repertoires in COVID-19. Background on the study: From T cells, B-cell-depleted T cells, or PBMCs came the material, which was cDNA or gDNA.

The V gene end was trimmed by 4 bases and the J gene end by 7 bases; junction bases not matched to a gene: 5. The germline gives CDR1 LNHNV, CDR2 YYDKDF (reference sequence). This CDR3 has 13 amino acids. The protocol was immunoSEQ multiplex PCR, while the TCRdb copy is restricted to in-frame clones and leaves out a portion. The sample yields 150,000 to 200,000 clones, about 80% seen once. The gene calls are TRBV15 and TRBJ1-2, with 8 bases identical to TRBD1. This clonotype originated in a man between 70 and 80 years old with active or convalescent COVID-19. Sequencing was carried out using peripheral blood. The CDR3 loop is CATSNRGFGGYTF. For the CDR3, the DNA is TGTGCCACCAGCAACAGGGGGTTTGGTGGCTACACCTTC.